This is a list of T cell receptor beta chains from one sample in a study of cytomegalovirus exposure and HLA in healthy donors. Some clones are missing from TCRdb's copy, which holds only in-frame ones; the method was immunoSEQ multiplex PCR. The sample contains approximately 170,000 clones, around 80% of which appear only once. The sequencing sample was made of PBMCs. All receptors derive from a man aged 40-55 years in good health and CMV-seronegative. CDR3s include the opening cysteine and the closing phenylalanine or tryptophan. D genes are given only for firm matches. Expanded clones get a size class; other rows say once, few or many, or leave the size out.

d_call: NA
j_call: TRBJ2-1
v_call: TRBV7-2
clone_size: NA
cdr3_aa: CASIPTSLGGVNEQFF
cdr3_nt: TGTGCCAGCATCCCGACATCCCTAGGGGGAGTGAATGAGCAGTTCTTC

d_call: NA
j_call: TRBJ1-1
v_call: TRBV19
clone_size: NA
cdr3_aa: CASSIDSEMEAFF
cdr3_nt: TGTGCCAGTAGTATAGATAGCGAAATGGAGGCTTTCTTT

d_call: NA
j_call: TRBJ2-2
v_call: TRBV5-1
clone_size: NA
cdr3_aa: CASRTENTGELFF
cdr3_nt: TGCGCCAGCCGGACAGAGAACACCGGGGAGCTGTTTTTT

d_call: TRBD2
j_call: TRBJ2-7
v_call: TRBV28
clone_size: once
cdr3_aa: CASSLRLASEQYF
cdr3_nt: TGTGCCAGCAGTTTAAGACTAGCGAGCGAGCAGTACTTC

d_call: NA
j_call: TRBJ1-4
v_call: TRBV13
clone_size: NA
cdr3_aa: CASSPRGGNEKLFF
cdr3_nt: TGTGCCAGCAGCCCCAGGGGAGGGAACGAAAAACTGTTTTTT

d_call: TRBD1
j_call: TRBJ1-2
v_call: TRBV5-4
clone_size: NA
cdr3_aa: CASSLRQGAYYGYTF
cdr3_nt: TGTGCCAGCAGTCTCAGACAGGGGGCCTACTATGGCTACACCTTC

d_call: TRBD2
j_call: TRBJ2-3
v_call: TRBV9
clone_size: NA
cdr3_aa: CASSVSTSGSPTDTQYF
cdr3_nt: TGTGCCAGCAGCGTATCCACTAGCGGGAGTCCCACAGATACGCAGTATTTT

d_call: TRBD1
j_call: TRBJ1-5
v_call: TRBV2
clone_size: NA
cdr3_aa: CASSEQGAGQPQHF
cdr3_nt: TGTGCCAGCAGTGAACAGGGGGCAGGTCAGCCCCAGCATTTT

d_call: TRBD2
j_call: TRBJ2-1
v_call: TRBV5-1
clone_size: NA
cdr3_aa: CASSPTSDYLDEQFF
cdr3_nt: TGCGCCAGCAGCCCCACTAGCGATTATCTCGATGAGCAGTTCTTC

d_call: NA
j_call: TRBJ1-2
v_call: TRBV27
clone_size: few
cdr3_aa: CASSFRGGYGYTF
cdr3_nt: TGTGCCAGCAGTTTCCGGGGGGGGTATGGCTACACCTTC

d_call: NA
j_call: TRBJ2-3
v_call: TRBV30
clone_size: NA
cdr3_aa: CAWLNPATTDTQYF
cdr3_nt: TGTGCCTGGCTAAACCCCGCAACCACAGATACGCAGTATTTT

d_call: NA
j_call: TRBJ2-6
v_call: TRBV6-4
clone_size: once
cdr3_aa: CASSDSGSRGTGANVLTF
cdr3_nt: TGTGCCAGCAGTGACAGTGGCTCAAGGGGGACTGGGGCCAACGTCCTGACTTTC

d_call: NA
j_call: TRBJ2-7
v_call: TRBV11-1
clone_size: NA
cdr3_aa: CASSPEYEQYF
cdr3_nt: TGTGCCAGCAGCCCGGAGTACGAGCAGTACTTC

d_call: NA
j_call: TRBJ2-1
v_call: TRBV25-1
clone_size: once
cdr3_aa: CASSPDRGNSYNEQFF
cdr3_nt: TGTGCCAGCAGTCCCGATAGGGGGAACTCCTACAATGAGCAGTTCTTC

d_call: NA
j_call: TRBJ2-2
v_call: TRBV6-6
clone_size: once
cdr3_aa: CATRDLGGELFF
cdr3_nt: TGTGCCACCAGGGATCTAGGCGGGGAGCTGTTTTTT

d_call: TRBD1
j_call: TRBJ1-3
v_call: TRBV2
clone_size: NA
cdr3_aa: CASRTPLGQAGNTIYF
cdr3_nt: TGTGCCAGCAGGACTCCTCTAGGACAGGCTGGAAACACCATATATTTT